Presented here are 17 T cell receptor beta chains from one specimen sequenced in a study of regulatory T cells in long-lasting Graves disease. Stated time point: persistent/refractory GD, antithyroid drugs over 5 years with positive TRAb. RNA extracted from PBMCs served as the sequencing template. The authors built TCR beta libraries using iRepertoire HTBI primers and Arm-PCR of CDR3 regions. TCRdb itself ran the multiplex PCR reads through MiXCR, one entry per CDR3 protein. The table shows a few hundred thousand distinct CDR3 sequences, with roughly a fifth occurring only once. Sequencing was performed on peripheral blood mononuclear cells (PBMCs), taken when the disease was refractory, from a patient treated with antithyroid drugs. The receptors were sampled from a female donor with Graves disease.

Only a few counts were recorded for this clonotype. The chain joins TRBV3-1 to TRBJ1-5; 10 bases fit TRBD1. The CDR3 spans 13 residues. Germline V gene sequence: CDR1 LGHDT, CDR2 YNNKEL (reference sequence). Trimming took 4 bases from V and 6 from J; bases not matched to a gene: 0. The CDR3: CASSRTGGQPQHF. The CDR3 bases are TGTGCCAGCAGCCGGACAGGGGGTCAGCCCCAGCATTTT.

This clonotype was picked up many times. The chain recombines TRBV28 with TRBJ2-7; TRBD2 matches 8 bases. Unmatched junction bases numbered 2, after V lost 3 bases and J lost 4 bases. CDR1 is MDHEN and CDR2 is SYDVKM in the germline V gene. CDR3 size: 13 residues. As DNA, the CDR3 is TGTGCCAGCAGTTTCGGACTAGCATACGAGCAGTACTTC. Protein product: CASSFGLAYEQYF.

The chain has TRBV5-6 and TRBJ2-7; D is possibly TRBD2 (6 bases). CDR1 SGHDT and CDR2 YYEEEE come from the germline V gene. The CDR3 is 13 amino acids. V was trimmed by 4 bases and J by 2 bases, leaving 10 bases between them. The CDR3 DNA reads as TGTGCCAGCAGCAACGGACTAACCTACGAGCAGTACTTC. This gives the protein CASSNGLTYEQYF.

The rearrangement links TRBV9 to TRBJ2-7, with D possibly matching TRBD2 (5 bases). Trimming pared 0 bases from V and 3 bases from J, leaving 13 bases between. This CDR3 comprises 15 residues. The germline gives CDR1 SGDLS, CDR2 YYNGEE. CDR3 loop: CASSVEARGRYEQYF. The CDR3 bases are TGTGCCAGCAGCGTAGAGGCTCGGGGTCGCTACGAGCAGTACTTC.

This chain uses TRBV2 with TRBJ2-1; D is uncertain. CDR1 and CDR2 from the germline V gene are SNHLY and FYNNEI. The CDR3 runs 14 residues. Trimming pared 5 bases from V and 7 bases from J, leaving 15 bases between. CDR3 residues: CASSYSRSGNEQFF. CDR3 nucleotides: TGTGCCAGCAGTTATAGTCGCTCTGGGAATGAGCAGTTCTTC.

The table lists this clonotype with many counts. V is TRBV2 and J is TRBJ1-1, with TRBD1 matching over 10 bases. With 1 base clipped from V and 0 bases from J, the junction kept 2 bases outside the gene matches. The CDR3 covers 16 residues. Germline CDR1 reads SNHLY; CDR2 reads FYNNEI. CDR3 protein: CASSEGTGGMNTEAFF. As DNA, the CDR3 is TGTGCCAGCAGTGAAGGGACAGGGGGAATGAACACTGAAGCTTTCTTT.

This clonotype was counted at least ten times. The chain has TRBV5-5 and TRBJ1-2; 7 nucleotides line up with TRBD1. Trimming at V came to 0 bases and at J to 0 bases, leaving 5 bases not matched to a gene. The CDR3 has 16 amino acids. Germline CDR1 and CDR2: SGHKS and YYEKEE (reference sequence). The DNA for the CDR3 is TGTGCCAGCAGCTTGGATCCGGGACAGCCTAACTATGGCTACACCTTC. Amino acid sequence: CASSLDPGQPNYGYTF.

This clonotype has ten or more counts. The chain employs TRBV28 and TRBJ2-7; D is ambiguous. Germline V gene lookup returns CDR1 MDHEN and CDR2 SYDVKM. The CDR3 is 12 residues long. V was pared by 5 bases and J by 3 bases, with 8 bases between. CDR3 nucleotide sequence: TGTGCCAGCAGTAGTTACCTCTACGAGCAGTACTTC. It specifies CASSSYLYEQYF.

This clonotype was recorded a few times. The chain recombines TRBV19 with TRBJ1-1; D uncertain. The CDR3 is 15 amino acids. Germline V gene lookup returns CDR1 LNHDA and CDR2 SQIVND (reference sequence). Trimming took 8 bases from V and 3 from J, leaving 19 bases between them. CDR3: CASGHLTRRDTEAFF. The CDR3 DNA sequence: TGTGCCAGTGGCCACTTGACACGGCGGGACACTGAAGCTTTCTTT.

This clonotype turned up a few times. The rearrangement links TRBV11-2 to TRBJ1-2; perhaps TRBD1 as D (6 bases). The germline V gene encodes CDR1 SGHAT and CDR2 FQNNGV. The CDR3 spans 14 residues. The V and J ends lost 0 bases and 8 bases respectively, with 13 bases between them. CDR3 coding DNA: TGTGCCAGCAGCTTAGATCTGGGGGCGCGGGGCTACACCTTC. This translates into CASSLDLGARGYTF.

This clonotype was counted only a few times. The chain has TRBV20-1 and TRBJ1-5, with D unclear. Per the germline V gene, CDR1 is DFQATT and CDR2 is SNEGSKA (reference sequence). This CDR3 contains 16 residues. The germline V and J ends were trimmed by 3 bases and 7 bases, with 22 bases remaining between them. Written as DNA, the CDR3 is TGCAGTGCTAGGGCAGGCATACATCGGGCGGCGCAGCCCCAGCATTTT. It translates to CSARAGIHRAAQPQHF.

The table lists this clonotype with a few counts. This sequence joins TRBV18 and TRBJ1-2; the match to TRBD1 covers 7 bases. J lost 7 bases, V lost 0 bases, and 17 bases had no gene match. This CDR3 comprises 18 residues. From germline, CDR1 is KGHSH and CDR2 LQKENI. CDR3 residues: CASSPPARGQTVGGGYTF. CDR3 DNA: TGTGCCAGCTCACCACCCGCCCGGGGACAGACCGTCGGAGGTGGCTACACCTTC.

There are many counts of this clonotype. This chain connects TRBV2 to TRBJ2-7, with 8 bases matching TRBD1. In germline, CDR1 is SNHLY, CDR2 FYNNEI. The CDR3 runs 16 residues. Trimming took 2 bases from V and 3 from J; bases not matched to a gene: 9. This chain's CDR3 is CASSEWGQERSYEQYF. For the CDR3, the DNA is TGTGCCAGCAGTGAATGGGGACAGGAGAGGAGCTACGAGCAGTACTTC.

This clonotype was recorded a few times. This sequence joins TRBV7-2 and TRBJ2-3; maybe TRBD2 (5 bases). The CDR3 consists of 15 residues. Between the trimmed V and J ends, which lost 4 bases and 1 base, there was a span of 12 bases. Germline loops: CDR1 SGHTA, CDR2 FQGNSA. The DNA for the CDR3 is TGTGCCAGCAGCTCGCGGGCCTGGGGCACAGATACGCAGTATTTT. Translation: CASSSRAWGTDTQYF.

The rearrangement uses TRBV7-6 and TRBJ2-3; 8 bases map to TRBD2. Germline V gives CDR1 SGHVS, CDR2 FNYEAQ. The CDR3 spans 15 residues. Trimming cost V 7 bases and J 3 bases; bases outside gene matches: 9. CDR3 amino acids: CASTLVAGTTDTQYF. The CDR3 DNA sequence: TGTGCCAGCACCCTTGTAGCGGGAACGACAGATACGCAGTATTTT. The full variable domain, rest sourced from reference TRBV7-6 and TRBJ2-3, is GAGVSQSPRYKVTKRGQDVALRCDPISGHVSLYWYRQALGQGPEFLTYFNYEAQQDKSGLPNDRFSAERPEGSISTLTIQRTEQRDSAMYRCASTLVAGTTDTQYFGPGTRLTVL.

V is TRBV30 and J is TRBJ1-5; maybe TRBD1 (5 bases). Trimming removed 0 bases from V and 1 base from J, with 7 bases in between. Germline lookup yields CDR1 GTSNPN and CDR2 SVGIG (reference sequence). CDR3 length: 14 amino acids. CDR3 residues: CAWSVSGSNQPQHF. DNA of the CDR3: TGTGCCTGGAGTGTTTCAGGGAGCAATCAGCCCCAGCATTTT.

This clonotype showed up many times. At one boundary the junction diverges from the germline segment, which might be a read error. The chain uses TRBV6-1 and TRBJ1-6, with D unclear. The CDR3 has 11 residues. Germline V CDR1 and CDR2: MNHNS, SASEGT. The CDR3 DNA sequence: TGTGCCAGCAGTGACGATAGGTTGCACAACTTT. It specifies CASSDDRLHNF.